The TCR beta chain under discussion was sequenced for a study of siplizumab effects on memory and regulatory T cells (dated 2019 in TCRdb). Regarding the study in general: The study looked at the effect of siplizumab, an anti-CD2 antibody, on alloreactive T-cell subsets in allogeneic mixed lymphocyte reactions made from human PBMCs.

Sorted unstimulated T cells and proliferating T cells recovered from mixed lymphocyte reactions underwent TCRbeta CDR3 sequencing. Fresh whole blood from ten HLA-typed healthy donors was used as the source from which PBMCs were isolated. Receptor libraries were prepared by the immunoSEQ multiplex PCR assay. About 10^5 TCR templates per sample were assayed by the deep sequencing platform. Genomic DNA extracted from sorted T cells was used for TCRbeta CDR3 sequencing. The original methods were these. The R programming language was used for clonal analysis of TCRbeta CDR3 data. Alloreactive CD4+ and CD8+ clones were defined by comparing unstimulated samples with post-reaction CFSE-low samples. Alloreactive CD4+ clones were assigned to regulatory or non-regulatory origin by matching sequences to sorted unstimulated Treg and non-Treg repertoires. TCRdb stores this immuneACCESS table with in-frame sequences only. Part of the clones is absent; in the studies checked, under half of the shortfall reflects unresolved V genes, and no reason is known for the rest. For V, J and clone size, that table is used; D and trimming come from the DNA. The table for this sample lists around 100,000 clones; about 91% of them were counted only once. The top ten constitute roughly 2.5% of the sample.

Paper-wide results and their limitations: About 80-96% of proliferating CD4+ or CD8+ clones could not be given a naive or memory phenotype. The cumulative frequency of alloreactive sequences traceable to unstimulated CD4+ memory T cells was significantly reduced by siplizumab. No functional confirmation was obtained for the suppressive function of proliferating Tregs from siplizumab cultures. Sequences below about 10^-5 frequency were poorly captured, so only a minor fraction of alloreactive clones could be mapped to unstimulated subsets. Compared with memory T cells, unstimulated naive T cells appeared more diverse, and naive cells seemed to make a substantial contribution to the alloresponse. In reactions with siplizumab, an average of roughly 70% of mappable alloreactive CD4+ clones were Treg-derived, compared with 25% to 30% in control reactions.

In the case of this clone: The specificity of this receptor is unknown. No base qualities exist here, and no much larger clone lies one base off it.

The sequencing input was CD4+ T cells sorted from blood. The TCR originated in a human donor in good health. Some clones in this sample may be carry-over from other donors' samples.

The nucleotides read TGTGCCTGGAGTGCTGCAGGGGCAAAGTCTTATGGCTACACCTTC. Its translation reads: CAWSAAGAKSYGYTF. This chain is built from TRBV30 and TRBJ1-2, with a weak D call of TRBD1 (6 bases match). V was cut back by 1 base and J by 5 bases, leaving a gap of 17 bases between them. The CDR3 starts with the cysteine, ends with the phenylalanine, and has 15 residues. CDR3 DNA only is kept here, 45 bases in frame from base 1. From the germline V gene (reference sequence), CDR1 is GTSNPN and CDR2 is SVGIG.